Below are 6 T cell receptor beta chains sequenced from a single sample in a study of blood T cell repertoires in COVID-19. Clones were read by immunoSEQ multiplex PCR, and TCRdb kept only the in-frame ones, dropping some. This table has approximately 270,000 clones, approximately 86% appearing once. The sequencing input was peripheral blood. These receptors all come from a man aged 40-55 years with active or convalescent COVID-19.

The chain has TRBV29-1 and TRBJ2-2; 7 nucleotides agree with TRBD1. Germline assignment: CDR1 SQVTM and CDR2 ANQGSEA. CDR3 length: 15 residues. Trimming cost V 6 bases and J 5 bases; bases outside gene matches: 12. CDR3 protein: CSVGTGDRGTGELFF. CDR3 coding DNA: TGCAGCGTAGGAACAGGGGATAGAGGTACCGGGGAGCTGTTTTTT.

The chain couples TRBV9 to TRBJ1-5; 7 nucleotides line up with TRBD1. Trimming at V came to 4 bases and at J to 3 bases, leaving 10 bases not matched to a gene. Looked up from germline, CDR1 is SGDLS and CDR2 is YYNGEE. The CDR3 has 16 residues. CDR3: CASSIRQGDANQPQHF. The DNA for the CDR3 is TGTGCCAGCAGCATACGACAGGGAGATGCCAATCAGCCCCAGCATTTT.

The V and J genes are TRBV27 and TRBJ2-3, with 9 bases matching TRBD2. The CDR3 totals 14 residues. Germline V lookup: CDR1 MNHEY, CDR2 SMNVEV (reference sequence). V shed 5 bases and J 3 bases; nucleotides not matched to a gene: 3. The CDR3 is CASSVSGGTDTQYF. The DNA for the CDR3 is TGTGCCAGCAGTGTTAGCGGGGGAACAGATACGCAGTATTTT.

The chain links TRBV12-5 to TRBJ1-2; 7 bases match TRBD1. CDR1 is LGHNT, CDR2 FRNRAP, per germline. The length of the CDR3 is 14 residues. Germline trimming cut 4 bases from V and 4 bases from J; bases unmatched to any gene: 6. CDR3 sequence: CASGSPGQSYGYTF. In DNA form, the CDR3 reads TGTGCTAGTGGTTCTCCGGGACAGAGCTATGGCTACACCTTC.

In DNA, the CDR3 is TGTGCCACATCTCTAGCGGCCACATCCCCTAGCACAGATACGCAGTATTTT. It yields the protein CATSLAATSPSTDTQYF. The rearrangement joins TRBV2 to TRBJ2-3; 7 positions agree with TRBD2. V lost 10 bases to trimming and J lost 0 bases; unmatched junction nucleotides: 16. The CDR3 runs to 17 residues. Germline V gives CDR1 SNHLY, CDR2 FYNNEI.

The V gene is TRBV6-5, the J gene TRBJ2-1; tentative D call: TRBD1 (5 bases). V lost 6 bases to trimming and J lost 3 bases, with 12 bases between them. CDR1 is MNHEY and CDR2 is SVGAGI in the germline V gene. This CDR3 is 14 amino acids long. The CDR3 spells CASRQQGDYNEQFF. DNA of the CDR3: TGTGCCAGCAGACAGCAAGGGGACTACAATGAGCAGTTCTTC.